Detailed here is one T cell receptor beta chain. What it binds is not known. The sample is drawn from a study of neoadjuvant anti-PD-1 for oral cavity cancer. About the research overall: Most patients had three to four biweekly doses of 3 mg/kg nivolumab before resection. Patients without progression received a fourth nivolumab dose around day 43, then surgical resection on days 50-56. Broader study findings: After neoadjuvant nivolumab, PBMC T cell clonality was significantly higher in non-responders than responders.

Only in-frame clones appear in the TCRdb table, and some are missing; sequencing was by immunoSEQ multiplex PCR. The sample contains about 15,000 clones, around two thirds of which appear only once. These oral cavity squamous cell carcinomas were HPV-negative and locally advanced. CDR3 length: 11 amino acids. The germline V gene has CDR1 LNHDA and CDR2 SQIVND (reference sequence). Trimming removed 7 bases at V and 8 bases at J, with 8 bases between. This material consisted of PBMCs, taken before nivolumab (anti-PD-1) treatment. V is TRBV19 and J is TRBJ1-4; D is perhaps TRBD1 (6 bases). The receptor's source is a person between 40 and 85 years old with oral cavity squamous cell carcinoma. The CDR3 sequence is CASMRGEKLFF. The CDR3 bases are TGTGCCAGTATGAGGGGGGAAAAACTGTTTTTT.